This TCR beta chain was obtained from a study of OX40 agonist ivuxolimab in advanced cancers. Study-level information: Partial responses were achieved by three patients, one with hepatocellular carcinoma and two with cutaneous melanoma.

The assay was immunoSEQ multiplex PCR, and TCRdb's table has in-frame clones only and misses some. The table records approximately 71,000 clones, 90% to 95% of them present only once. This CDR3 region has 17 residues. Trimming shortened V by 0 bases and J by 5 bases, and 20 bases separated the two germline ends. From germline, CDR1 is SGDLS and CDR2 YYNGEE. Sequencing was performed on CD4+ or CD8+ T cells sorted from blood, taken in a trial of the OX40 agonist ivuxolimab. The TCR sequence derives from an adult with an advanced solid tumor such as melanoma, head and neck, liver or kidney cancer. V gene TRBV9 combines with J gene TRBJ1-2; D unclear. The CDR3 nucleotides read TGTGCCAGCAGCGTAGACCCCGTCGCAGGCCTCCCTTATGGCTACACCTTC. Its protein is CASSVDPVAGLPYGYTF.